Presented here are 29 T cell receptor beta chains from one specimen sequenced in a study of cytomegalovirus exposure and HLA in healthy donors. 60 Vbeta and 13 Jbeta primers were used in PCR. Using immunoSEQ multiplex PCR, the repertoire was profiled, and TCRdb retains in-frame clones only, with some absent. The table lists 150,000 to 200,000 clones, more than 70% of them singletons. What was sequenced was PBMCs. The receptor source for this set is a boy younger than 18 in good health and CMV-seronegative.

This clone was seen a few times. The chain uses TRBV27 and TRBJ1-2, with D unresolved. CDR3 length: 14 residues. Germline V gene lookup returns CDR1 MNHEY and CDR2 SMNVEV (reference sequence). V shed 5 bases and J shed 2 bases, with 12 bases lying between them. This CDR3 is CASSEGPGNYGYTF. Written as DNA, the CDR3 is TGTGCCAGCAGTGAGGGTCCGGGGAACTATGGCTACACCTTC.

The chain recombines TRBV21-1 with TRBJ2-4; the D segment call TRBD2 is taken from the table without a DNA check. TRBV21-1 is a listed pseudogene. This CDR3 region has 14 residues. The CDR3 region has the DNA TGTGCCAGCAGCATACGGGAGGGCCCGAACATTCAGTACTTC. It codes for CASSIREGPNIQYF.

The V gene is TRBV5-6, the J gene TRBJ2-3, with 9 bases lining up with TRBD1. The trim removed 1 base at V and 5 bases at J, leaving 5 bases unmatched. In germline, CDR1 is SGHDT, CDR2 YYEEEE. The CDR3 spans 15 residues. For the CDR3, the DNA is TGTGCCAGCAGCTTGTGGGACAGGGATATAGATACGCAGTATTTT. It encodes CASSLWDRDIDTQYF. The full variable domain, in which reference TRBV5-6 and TRBJ2-3 provide the parts outside the CDR3, is DAGVTQSPTHLIKTRGQQVTLRCSPKSGHDTVSWYQQALGQGPQFIFQYYEEEERQRGNFPDRFSGHQFPNYSSELNVNALLLGDSALYLCASSLWDRDIDTQYFGPGTRLTVL.

V usage is TRBV2 and J usage is TRBJ1-2; unclear D gene. The germline gives CDR1 SNHLY, CDR2 FYNNEI. The CDR3 spans 13 residues. The ends were cut back, 5 bases at V and 13 bases at J, with 20 bases in the middle. CDR3 loop: CASSFYLENRLTF. The CDR3 DNA sequence: TGTGCCAGCAGTTTTTACCTGGAGAATCGTCTCACCTTC. The full variable domain, its missing parts supplied by reference TRBV2 and TRBJ1-2, is EPEVTQTPSHQVTQMGQEVILRCVPISNHLYFYWYRQILGQKVEFLVSFYNNEISEKSEIFDDQFSVERPDGSNFTLKIRSTKLEDSAMYFCASSFYLENRLTFGSGTRLTVV.

V and J are TRBV5-6 and TRBJ1-4; weak D call: TRBD1 (6 bases). This CDR3 comprises 15 residues. V lost 2 bases and J lost 6, with 14 bases in between. The germline V gene encodes CDR1 SGHDT and CDR2 YYEEEE. The CDR3 sequence: CASSLTDRTYEKLFF. The CDR3 nucleotides are TGTGCCAGCAGCTTAACCGACAGGACTTATGAAAAACTGTTTTTT.

Written as DNA, the CDR3 is TGTGCCTGGTCCCATGGCGGACAGGGAAGATTTAATTCACCCCTCCACTTT. Translated: CAWSHGGQGRFNSPLHF. The chain joins TRBV30 to TRBJ1-6; 8 positions agree with TRBD1. CDR3 size: 17 residues. Germline V lookup: CDR1 GTSNPN, CDR2 SVGIG (reference sequence). Unmatched junction bases numbered 15, after V lost 5 bases and J lost 6 bases.

The chain links TRBV11-2 to TRBJ2-5; weak D call: TRBD2 (6 bases). CDR1 is SGHAT and CDR2 is FQNNGV in the germline V gene. The CDR3 length is 17 residues. V gave up 1 base and J gave up 1 base, with 16 bases separating them. The CDR3 DNA reads as TGTGCCAGCAGCTTAGTGTGGGACTTCACCGTCCAAGAGACCCAGTACTTC. It codes for CASSLVWDFTVQETQYF.

CDR3 loop: CATIGTSGGETQYF. The CDR3 coding sequence is TGTGCCACCATCGGGACTAGCGGGGGGGAGACCCAGTACTTC. The rearrangement links TRBV6-6 to TRBJ2-5, with TRBD2 matching 15 bases. There are 14 residues in the CDR3. V trimming: 10 bases; J trimming: 5 bases; junction bases outside the gene matches: 5. Germline CDR1 MNHNY, CDR2 SVGAGI (reference sequence).

The chain employs TRBV2 and TRBJ2-7, with 14 bases identical to TRBD2. V shed 6 bases and J 6 bases; nucleotides not matched to a gene: 7. Per the germline V gene, CDR1 is SNHLY and CDR2 is FYNNEI. There are 15 residues in the CDR3. This CDR3 reads CASRVGTSGSGEQYF. The CDR3 DNA reads TGTGCCAGCAGGGTCGGGACTAGCGGGAGTGGCGAGCAGTACTTC.

The CDR3 region is CASTLLMHAEYTQYF. In nucleotides, the CDR3 is TGTGCCAGCACCCTCTTAATGCACGCGGAATATACGCAGTATTTT. The rearrangement joins TRBV6-1 to TRBJ2-3, with D unclear. V lost 7 bases to trimming and J lost 7 bases, with 21 bases between them. The germline V gene has CDR1 MNHNS and CDR2 SASEGT. This CDR3 contains 15 residues.

The V and J genes are TRBV19 and TRBJ1-4; D remains unclear. Germline V CDR1 and CDR2: LNHDA, SQIVND (reference sequence). The V end lost 3 bases, the J end lost 6 bases, and 14 bases lay between the germline ends. This CDR3 is built from 15 residues. The CDR3 protein is CASSIDVVAHEKLFF. The CDR3 coding sequence is TGTGCCAGTAGTATTGATGTGGTGGCCCATGAAAAACTGTTTTTT.

The chain carries TRBV7-2 and TRBJ2-1, with TRBD2 identical over 10 bases. The CDR3 spans 17 residues. Germline loops: CDR1 SGHTA, CDR2 FQGNSA. V was pared by 6 bases and J by 4 bases, with 12 bases of the junction left unmatched. This chain's CDR3 is CASSLPTFSGRYNEQFF. The CDR3 bases are TGTGCCAGCAGTTTACCAACTTTTAGCGGGAGGTACAATGAGCAGTTCTTC.

The chain recombines TRBV7-8 with TRBJ2-7; tentative D call: TRBD2 (6 bases). The CDR3 length is 13 residues. CDR1 SGHVS and CDR2 FQNEAQ come from the germline V gene. The ends were cut back, 5 bases at V and 2 bases at J, with 10 bases in the middle. The CDR3 coding sequence is TGTGCCAGCAGCCGGGACTTCGCCTACGAGCAGTACTTC. This translates into CASSRDFAYEQYF.

The chain couples TRBV6-5 to TRBJ1-3, with D hard to call. Germline V gene sequence: CDR1 MNHEY, CDR2 SVGAGI. Trimming pared 5 bases from V and 0 bases from J, leaving 8 bases between. There are 14 residues in the CDR3. For the CDR3, the DNA is TGTGCCAGCAGTCCGGGGAGCTCTGGAAACACCATATATTTT. Its protein is CASSPGSSGNTIYF.

V and J are TRBV27 and TRBJ1-1; 8 positions agree with TRBD1. Germline loops: CDR1 MNHEY, CDR2 SMNVEV (reference sequence). There are 12 residues in the CDR3. The V segment lost 6 bases and the J segment 3 bases; nucleotides outside the gene matches: 0. The CDR3 reads CASRTGDTEAFF. The CDR3, as DNA: TGTGCCAGCAGGACAGGGGACACTGAAGCTTTCTTT.

The chain couples TRBV7-2 to TRBJ2-5; D ambiguous. Germline V CDR1 and CDR2: SGHTA, FQGNSA. The germline V and J ends were trimmed by 2 bases and 4 bases, with 11 bases remaining between them. The CDR3 consists of 14 residues. CDR3 DNA: TGTGCCAGCAGCTTAAACGTACCAGGAGAGACCCAGTACTTC. This sequence encodes CASSLNVPGETQYF.

The gene calls are TRBV4-3 and TRBJ1-2, with 11 bases identical to TRBD1. Germline V gene sequence: CDR1 LGHNA, CDR2 YSLEER. The CDR3 runs to 14 residues. Trimming removed 3 bases from V and 7 bases from J; junction bases left unmatched: 4. For the CDR3, the DNA is TGCGCCAGCAGCCACAGGACAGGGGGCTTTGGCTACACCTTC. Translated, it gives CASSHRTGGFGYTF.

This rearrangement joins TRBV5-1 to TRBJ1-2; TRBD1 matches at 11 bases. V was pared by 3 bases and J by 2 bases, with 3 bases of the junction left unmatched. Per germline, CDR1 SGHRS and CDR2 YFSETQ. The CDR3 contains 15 residues. The CDR3 reads CASSWGQGENYGYTF. DNA for the CDR3: TGCGCCAGCAGCTGGGGACAGGGGGAAAACTATGGCTACACCTTC.

This chain uses TRBV5-6 with TRBJ2-2, with 7 bases that match TRBD2. The CDR3 runs 16 residues. V lost 5 bases and J lost 7; bases outside the gene matches: 14. Germline assignment: CDR1 SGHDT and CDR2 YYEEEE. The CDR3 DNA reads TGTGCCAGCAGACAGGCGGGACGGGGGGACGGCGGGGAGCTGTTTTTT. It codes for CASRQAGRGDGGELFF.

J is TRBJ2-3 and V is TRBV9, with 11 bases identical to TRBD1. Germline V gives CDR1 SGDLS, CDR2 YYNGEE. V was pared by 0 bases and J by 3 bases, with 12 bases of the junction left unmatched. The CDR3 spans 19 residues. The CDR3 DNA follows: TGTGCCAGCAGCGTAGGTTTAGGACAGGGGGCTAAGGGTACAGATACGCAGTATTTT. Residues: CASSVGLGQGAKGTDTQYF.

This clone was recorded once. CDR3 sequence reads: CASSLGRRLDTIYF. CDR3 in DNA: TGTGCCAGCAGCTTAGGACGGAGGTTAGACACCATATATTTT. The chain uses TRBV13 and TRBJ1-3; D ambiguous. The CDR3 consists of 14 residues. The germline CDR1 and CDR2 sequences are PRHDT and FYEKMQ (reference sequence). V lost 0 bases and J 8 bases, leaving 11 bases between the germline ends.

The CDR3 reads CASSPPGQETQYF. Written as DNA, the CDR3 is TGTGCCAGCAGCCCCCCAGGGCAAGAGACCCAGTACTTC. J is TRBJ2-5 and V is TRBV9, with a tentative D call TRBD1 (5 bases). The CDR3 runs 13 residues. CDR1 SGDLS and CDR2 YYNGEE come from the germline V gene. V was clipped by 4 bases and J by 2 bases, with 9 bases between them.

The chain carries TRBV5-6 and TRBJ1-2; 12 bases agree with TRBD1. CDR3 length: 17 residues. The V gene end was trimmed by 0 bases and the J gene end by 4 bases; junction bases not matched to a gene: 7. CDR1 is SGHDT and CDR2 is YYEEEE in the germline V gene. The CDR3, as DNA: TGTGCCAGCAGCTTGGGGGGACAGGGGGCCCTACTCTATGGCTACACCTTC. Protein product: CASSLGGQGALLYGYTF.

The chain joins TRBV9 to TRBJ2-7, with 15 bases lining up with TRBD2. V shed 3 bases, J shed 6 bases, and the junction held 7 bases outside the gene matches. The germline gives CDR1 SGDLS, CDR2 YYNGEE. The CDR3 has 16 residues. The CDR3 DNA reads as TGTGCCAGCAGCGCTGGACTAGCGGGAGGGCGTTCCGAGCAGTACTTC. It yields the protein CASSAGLAGGRSEQYF.

The rearrangement links TRBV7-2 to TRBJ2-7; D is undetermined. Per the germline V gene, CDR1 is SGHTA and CDR2 is FQGNSA. V lost 4 bases to trimming and J lost 1 base, with 8 bases between them. The CDR3 totals 13 residues. The CDR3 DNA follows: TGTGCCAGCAGCTCATACGGTTCCTACGAGCAGTACTTC. This codes for CASSSYGSYEQYF.

V usage is TRBV9 and J usage is TRBJ1-5; D remains unclear. The germline V gene has CDR1 SGDLS and CDR2 YYNGEE. This CDR3 has 12 amino acids. The ends were cut back, 7 bases at V and 6 bases at J, with 11 bases in the middle. The CDR3 nucleotides read TGTGCCAGCGGTATGGCCTCTCAGCCCCAGCATTTT. Residues: CASGMASQPQHF.

The chain links TRBV7-9 to TRBJ1-1; D is unresolved. The V gene lost 6 bases and the J gene lost 7 bases, with 18 bases spanning the gap. Per the germline V gene, CDR1 is SEHNR and CDR2 is FQNEAQ (reference sequence). The CDR3 extends over 14 amino acids. CDR3 nucleotides: TGTGCCAGCAGATCACCGTCCCTACGGGATGAAGCTTTCTTT. Amino acid sequence: CASRSPSLRDEAFF.

CDR3 sequence (DNA): TGTGCCAGCAGTCCCAACAGGGGGCGAGAACTGTTTTTT. Its protein product is CASSPNRGRELFF. The J gene is TRBJ1-4, the V gene TRBV27; 9 bases agree with TRBD1. This CDR3 spans 13 amino acids. With V trimmed by 5 bases and J by 12 bases, 7 bases remained unmatched. Germline lookup yields CDR1 MNHEY and CDR2 SMNVEV (reference sequence). The full variable domain, in which reference TRBV27 and TRBJ1-4 provide the parts outside the CDR3, is EAQVTQNPRYLITVTGKKLTVTCSQNMNHEYMSWYRQDPGLGLRQIYYSMNVEVTDKGDVPEGYKVSRKEKRNFPLILESPSPNQTSLYFCASSPNRGRELFFGSGTQLSVL.

This rearrangement joins TRBV2 to TRBJ2-7; TRBD2 agrees at 10 bases. Losses at the gene ends were 4 bases for V and 5 bases for J; bases not matched to a gene: 5. Germline V gene lookup returns CDR1 SNHLY and CDR2 FYNNEI. CDR3 size: 14 residues. The CDR3 region is CASSAGTSVDEQYF. The DNA for the CDR3 is TGTGCCAGCAGTGCCGGGACTAGCGTCGACGAGCAGTACTTC.